The rows below give T cell receptor beta chains drawn from one sample of a study of beta chain features in type 1 diabetes. Libraries were prepared by immunoSEQ multiplex PCR; TCRdb keeps only in-frame clonotypes and omits some of them. Found here are about 110,000 clones, under 40% of them singletons; the top ten hold more than 0.06%. Input material: stem cell memory CD4+ T cells from blood. These receptors were collected from a woman younger than 35 in good health. CDR3s include the opening cysteine and the closing phenylalanine or tryptophan. The D gene is left open where the match is weak. Clone size is not always given. Where it is, it says once, few, many or a class for expanded clones.

TRBV28,TRBJ2-4,NA,few,CASSFRVSGPQNIQYF,TGTGCCAGCAGTTTTCGAGTTAGCGGTCCTCAAAACATTCAGTACTTC
TRBV11-2,TRBJ1-4,NA,few,CASSFRLAGEKLFF,TGTGCCAGCAGCTTTAGGTTGGCCGGGGAAAAACTGTTTTTT
TRBV5-1,TRBJ2-7,NA,few,CASSLVREYGYEQYF,TGCGCCAGCAGCTTGGTTCGCGAGTATGGCTACGAGCAGTACTTC
TRBV18,TRBJ2-3,NA,NA,CASSPIGRGVADTQYF,TGTGCCAGCTCACCCATCGGGCGGGGAGTTGCAGATACGCAGTATTTT
TRBV10-3,TRBJ2-3,NA,NA,CAIRQTGPDTQYF,TGTGCCATCAGGCAGACAGGTCCAGATACGCAGTATTTT
TRBV9,TRBJ2-7,TRBD1,NA,CASSPGQAYEQYF,TGTGCCAGCAGCCCGGGACAGGCCTACGAGCAGTACTTC
TRBV29-1,TRBJ2-1,NA,few,CSVEDLTRTEQFF,TGCAGCGTTGAAGATTTGACTAGAACTGAGCAGTTCTTC
TRBV18,TRBJ1-5,TRBD1,NA,CASSPPGQGALNQPQHF,TGTGCCAGCTCACCACCGGGACAGGGGGCCCTCAATCAGCCCCAGCATTTT
TRBV7-2,TRBJ2-2,NA,NA,CASPLGGANTGELFF,TGTGCCAGCCCCCTCGGCGGCGCGAACACCGGGGAGCTGTTTTTT
TRBV4-1,TRBJ2-7,NA,NA,CASSRRDLGTLKHHYEQYF,TGCGCCAGCAGCCGACGGGATCTCGGTACCTTAAAACACCACTACGAGCAGTACTTC
TRBV7-8,TRBJ1-2,NA,few,CASSPQGNYGYTF,TGTGCCAGCAGCCCCCAGGGGAACTATGGCTACACCTTC
TRBV30,TRBJ1-1,NA,few,CAWSEQGVRAEAFF,TGTGCCTGGAGTGAACAGGGTGTGAGGGCTGAAGCTTTCTTT
TRBV29-1,TRBJ2-5,NA,NA,CSVEGTAETQYF,TGCAGCGTTGAAGGGACTGCGGAGACCCAGTACTTC
TRBV6-5,TRBJ2-3,NA,NA,CASSYSWQGGDTQYF,TGTGCCAGCAGTTACTCATGGCAGGGGGGTGATACGCAGTATTTT